This TCR beta chain was obtained from a study of breast tumors, draining lymph nodes, adjacent tissues. Notes on the study in general: Compared with lymph nodes, tumors were less diverse; compared with nontumor tissue, more. Luminal-like breast cancer showed significantly greater tumor-nontumor repertoire similarity than basal-like breast cancer did. The lymph node origin of tumor T cells was framed as consistent with a hypothesis, not demonstrated.

Axillary draining lymph nodes of breast cancer patients supplied the node samples. TCRdb processed the multiplex PCR reads anew with MiXCR; each CDR3 protein has one entry. The sample carries approximately 300,000 distinct CDR3 sequences, about 33% recorded once. Regarding this clonotype: Its target is not known.

Trimming removed 0 bases from V and 6 bases from J, with 15 bases in between. Germline V gene sequence: CDR1 SGDLS, CDR2 YYNGEE. CDR3 length: 15 amino acids. The sequence was collected from a female donor with breast cancer. Some clones in this sample may be carry-over from other donors' samples. Sequenced input: axillary lymph node tissue. V gene TRBV9 combines with J gene TRBJ1-1; TRBD1 might be the D (6 bases). CDR3 DNA: TGTGCCAGCAGCGTAGCGGCGTGGGGGGGCCCTGAAGCTTTCTTT. It is translated as CASSVAAWGGPEAFF.